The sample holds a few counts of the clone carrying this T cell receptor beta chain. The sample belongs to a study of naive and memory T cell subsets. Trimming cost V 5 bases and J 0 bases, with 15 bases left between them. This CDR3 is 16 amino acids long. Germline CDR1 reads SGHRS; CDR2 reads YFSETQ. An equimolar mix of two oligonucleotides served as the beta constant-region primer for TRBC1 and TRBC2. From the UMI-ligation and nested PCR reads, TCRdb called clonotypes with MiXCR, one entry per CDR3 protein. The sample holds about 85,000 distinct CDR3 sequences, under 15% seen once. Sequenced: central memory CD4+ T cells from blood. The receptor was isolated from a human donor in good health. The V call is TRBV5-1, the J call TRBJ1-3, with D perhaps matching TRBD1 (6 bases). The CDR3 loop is CASSDAGTSSGNTIYF. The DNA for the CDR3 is TGCGCCAGCAGTGATGCCGGGACAAGCTCTGGAAACACCATATATTTT.